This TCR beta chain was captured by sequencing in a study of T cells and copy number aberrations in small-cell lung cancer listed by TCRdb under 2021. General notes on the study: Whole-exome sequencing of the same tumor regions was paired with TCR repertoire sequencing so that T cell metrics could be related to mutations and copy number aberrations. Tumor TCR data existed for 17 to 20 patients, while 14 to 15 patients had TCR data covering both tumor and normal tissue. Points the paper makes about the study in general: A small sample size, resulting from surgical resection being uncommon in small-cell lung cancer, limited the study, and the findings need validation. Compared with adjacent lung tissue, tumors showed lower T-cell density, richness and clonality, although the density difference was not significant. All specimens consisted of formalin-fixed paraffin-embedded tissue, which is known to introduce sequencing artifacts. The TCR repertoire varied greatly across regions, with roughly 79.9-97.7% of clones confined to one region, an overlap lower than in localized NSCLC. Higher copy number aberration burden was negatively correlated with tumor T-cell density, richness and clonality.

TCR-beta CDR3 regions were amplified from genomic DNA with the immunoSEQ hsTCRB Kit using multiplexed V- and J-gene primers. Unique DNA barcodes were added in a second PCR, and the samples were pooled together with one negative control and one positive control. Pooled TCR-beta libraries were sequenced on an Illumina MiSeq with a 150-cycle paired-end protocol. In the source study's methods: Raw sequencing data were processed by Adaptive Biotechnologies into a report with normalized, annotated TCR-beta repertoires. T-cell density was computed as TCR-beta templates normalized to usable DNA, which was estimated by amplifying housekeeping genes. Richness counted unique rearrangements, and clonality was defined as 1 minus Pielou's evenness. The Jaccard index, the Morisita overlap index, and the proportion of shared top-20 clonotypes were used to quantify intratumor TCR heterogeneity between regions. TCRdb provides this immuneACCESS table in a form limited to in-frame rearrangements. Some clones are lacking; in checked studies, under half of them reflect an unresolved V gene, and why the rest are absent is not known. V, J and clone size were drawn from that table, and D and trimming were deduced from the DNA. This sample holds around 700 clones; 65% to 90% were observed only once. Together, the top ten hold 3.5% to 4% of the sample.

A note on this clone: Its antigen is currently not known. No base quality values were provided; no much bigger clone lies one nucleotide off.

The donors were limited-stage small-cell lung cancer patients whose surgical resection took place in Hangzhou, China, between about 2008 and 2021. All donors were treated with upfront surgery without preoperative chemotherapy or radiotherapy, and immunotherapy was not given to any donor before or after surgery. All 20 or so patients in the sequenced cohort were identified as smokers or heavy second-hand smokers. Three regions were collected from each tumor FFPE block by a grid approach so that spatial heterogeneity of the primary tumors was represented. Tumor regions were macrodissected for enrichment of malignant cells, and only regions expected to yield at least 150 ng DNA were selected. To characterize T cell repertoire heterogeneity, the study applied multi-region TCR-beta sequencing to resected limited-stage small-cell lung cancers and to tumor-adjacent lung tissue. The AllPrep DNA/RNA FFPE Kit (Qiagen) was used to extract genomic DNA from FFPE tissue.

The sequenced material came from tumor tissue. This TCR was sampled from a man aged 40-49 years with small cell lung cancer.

This receptor carries the CDR3 CASSPLAGWGNTEAFF. The bases read TGTGCCAGCAGCCCTCTCGCCGGATGGGGTAACACTGAAGCTTTCTTT. This sequence uses TRBV2 and TRBJ1-1; the D gene is unclear. The germline V gene encodes CDR1 SNHLY and CDR2 FYNNEI. The CDR3 sequence holds 16 residues, the cysteine and phenylalanine included. Only the CDR3 part of the read is kept: 48 bases, read in frame from the first base. V is pared back by 6 bases and J by 2 bases, with 19 bases lying between the germline termini.